This T cell receptor beta chain stems from a study of T-cell reconstitution after alpha-beta-depleted transplantation in children. During its preparation, the TCRbeta library received unique molecular identifiers. One entry per CDR3 protein results from TCRdb running MiXCR on the PCR reads. The profile shows 500,000 to 750,000 distinct CDR3 sequences, 25% to 30% of them singletons. V lost 0 bases, J lost 6 bases, and 13 bases lay in between. CDR3 length: 15 amino acids. The germline CDR1 and CDR2 sequences are SGHRS and YFSETQ. This clonotype was seen a few times. Its specificity is unknown. The study's findings and limits: It was newly produced T cells that mostly accounted for T-cell counts and diversity one year after transplant. About two months after transplant, alpha-beta T cells reportedly came from several hundred expanded graft clones. Recipient T cells and thymic progenitors that survived gave rise to the high TCRbeta diversity observed at day 60 in some patients.

The sequence was obtained from a boy younger than two with Wiskott-Aldrich syndrome, due to receive a stem cell transplant. The chain combines TRBV5-1 with TRBJ1-5; TRBD1 might be the D (5 bases). This sample comprised PBMCs, obtained before TCRalphabeta/CD19-depleted stem cell transplant. The DNA of the CDR3 is TGCGCCAGCAGCTTGGATGACAGCGCCCGTCAGCCCCAGCATTTT. Translating gives CASSLDDSARQPQHF.